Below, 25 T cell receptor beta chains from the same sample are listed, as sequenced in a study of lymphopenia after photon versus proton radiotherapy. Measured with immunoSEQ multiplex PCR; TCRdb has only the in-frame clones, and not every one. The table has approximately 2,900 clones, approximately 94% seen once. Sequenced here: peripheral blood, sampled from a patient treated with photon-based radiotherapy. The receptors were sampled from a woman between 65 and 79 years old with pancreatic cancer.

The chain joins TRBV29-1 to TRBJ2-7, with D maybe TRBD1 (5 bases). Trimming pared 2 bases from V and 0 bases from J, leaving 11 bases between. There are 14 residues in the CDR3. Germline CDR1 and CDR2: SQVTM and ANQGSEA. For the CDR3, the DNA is TGCAGCGTTGAAACAGTCCAGGGCTCCTACGAGCAGTACTTC. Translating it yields CSVETVQGSYEQYF.

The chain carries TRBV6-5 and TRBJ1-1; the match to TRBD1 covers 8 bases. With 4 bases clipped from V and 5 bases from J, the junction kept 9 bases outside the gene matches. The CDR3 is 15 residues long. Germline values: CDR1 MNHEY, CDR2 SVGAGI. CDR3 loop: CASSSPGQGGTEAFF. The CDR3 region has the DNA TGTGCCAGCAGTTCGCCTGGACAGGGAGGAACTGAAGCTTTCTTT.

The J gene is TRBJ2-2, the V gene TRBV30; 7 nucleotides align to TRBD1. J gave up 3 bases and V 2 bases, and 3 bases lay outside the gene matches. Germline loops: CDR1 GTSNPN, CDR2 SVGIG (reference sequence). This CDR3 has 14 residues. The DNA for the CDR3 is TGTGCCTGGAGTCCCGGGACAGACACCGGGGAGCTGTTTTTT. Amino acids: CAWSPGTDTGELFF.

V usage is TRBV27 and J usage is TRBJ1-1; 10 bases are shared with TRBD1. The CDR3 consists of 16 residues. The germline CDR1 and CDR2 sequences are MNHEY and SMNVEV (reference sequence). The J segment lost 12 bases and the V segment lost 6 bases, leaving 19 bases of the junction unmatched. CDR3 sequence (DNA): TGTGCCAGCAGCATCCAACCTCCCGGGACAGGGGCCTGGCCTTTCTTT. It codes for CASSIQPPGTGAWPFF.

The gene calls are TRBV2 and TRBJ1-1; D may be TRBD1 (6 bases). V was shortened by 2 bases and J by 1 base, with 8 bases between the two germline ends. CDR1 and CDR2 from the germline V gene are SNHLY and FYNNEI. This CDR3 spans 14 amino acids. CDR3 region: CASSEQGRNTEAFF. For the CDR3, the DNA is TGTGCCAGCAGTGAACAGGGGAGGAACACTGAAGCTTTCTTT.

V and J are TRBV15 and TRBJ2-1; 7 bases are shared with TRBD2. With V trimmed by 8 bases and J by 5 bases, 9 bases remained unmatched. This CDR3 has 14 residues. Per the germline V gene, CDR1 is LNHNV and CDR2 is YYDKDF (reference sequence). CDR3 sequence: CATLALAGDNEQFF. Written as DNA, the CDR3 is TGTGCCACCCTTGCACTGGCGGGAGACAATGAGCAGTTCTTC.

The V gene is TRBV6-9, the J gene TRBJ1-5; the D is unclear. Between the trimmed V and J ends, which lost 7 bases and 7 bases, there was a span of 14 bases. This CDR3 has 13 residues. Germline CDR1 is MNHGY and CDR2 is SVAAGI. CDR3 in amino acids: CASKEGLEQPQHF. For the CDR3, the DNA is TGTGCCAGCAAAGAAGGTTTGGAGCAGCCCCAGCATTTT.

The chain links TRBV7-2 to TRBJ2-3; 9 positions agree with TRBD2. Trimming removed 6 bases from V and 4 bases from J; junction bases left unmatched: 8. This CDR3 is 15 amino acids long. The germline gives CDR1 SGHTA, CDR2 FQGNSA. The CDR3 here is CASRDSGRGADTQYF. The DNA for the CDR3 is TGTGCCAGCAGGGATAGCGGGAGAGGCGCAGATACGCAGTATTTT. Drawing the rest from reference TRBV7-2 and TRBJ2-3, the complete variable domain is GAGVSQSPSNKVTEKGKDVELRCDPISGHTALYWYRQSLGQGLEFLIYFQGNSAPDKSGLPSDRFSAERTGGSVSTLTIQRTQQEDSAVYLCASRDSGRGADTQYFGPGTRLTVL.

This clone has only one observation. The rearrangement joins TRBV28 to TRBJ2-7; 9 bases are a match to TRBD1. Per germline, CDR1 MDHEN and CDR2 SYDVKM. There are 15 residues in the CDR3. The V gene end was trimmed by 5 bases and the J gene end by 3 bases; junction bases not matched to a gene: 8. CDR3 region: CASSTTGTGIYEQYF. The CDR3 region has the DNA TGTGCCAGCAGTACGACCGGGACAGGGATCTACGAGCAGTACTTC. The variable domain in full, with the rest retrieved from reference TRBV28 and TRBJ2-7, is DVKVTQSSRYLVKRTGEKVFLECVQDMDHENMFWYRQDPGLGLRLIYFSYDVKMKEKGDIPEGYSVSREKKERFSLILESASTNQTSMYLCASSTTGTGIYEQYFGPGTRLTVT.

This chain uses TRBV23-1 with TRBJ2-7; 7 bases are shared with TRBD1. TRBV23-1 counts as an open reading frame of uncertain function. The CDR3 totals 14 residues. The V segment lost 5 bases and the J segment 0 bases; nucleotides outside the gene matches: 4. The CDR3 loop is CASSSTGYSYEQYF. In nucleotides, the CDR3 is TGCGCCAGCAGTTCGACAGGGTACTCCTACGAGCAGTACTTC.

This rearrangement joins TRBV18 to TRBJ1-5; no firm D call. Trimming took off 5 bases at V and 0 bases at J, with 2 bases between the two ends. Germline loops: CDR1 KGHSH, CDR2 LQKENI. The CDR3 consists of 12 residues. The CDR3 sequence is CASSNSNQPQHF. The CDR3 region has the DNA TGTGCCAGCTCAAATAGCAATCAGCCCCAGCATTTT.

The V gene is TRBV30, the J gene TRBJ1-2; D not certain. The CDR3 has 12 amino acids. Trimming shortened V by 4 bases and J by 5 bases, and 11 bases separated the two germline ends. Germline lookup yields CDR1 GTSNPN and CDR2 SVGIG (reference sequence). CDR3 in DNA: TGTGCCTGGACGGCCGCCAGATATGGCTACACCTTC. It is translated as CAWTAARYGYTF.

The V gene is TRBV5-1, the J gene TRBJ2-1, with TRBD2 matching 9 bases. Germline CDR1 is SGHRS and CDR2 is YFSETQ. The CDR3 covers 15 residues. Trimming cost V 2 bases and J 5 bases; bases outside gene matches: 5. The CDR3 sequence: CASSLLAGVNNEQFF. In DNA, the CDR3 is TGCGCCAGCAGCTTATTAGCGGGAGTAAACAATGAGCAGTTCTTC.

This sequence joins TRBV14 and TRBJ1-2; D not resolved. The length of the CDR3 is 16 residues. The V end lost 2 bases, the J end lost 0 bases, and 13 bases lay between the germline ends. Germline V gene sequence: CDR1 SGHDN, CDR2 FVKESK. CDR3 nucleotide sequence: TGTGCCAGCAGCCAAAAGAGGGTTGGACCTAACTATGGCTACACCTTC. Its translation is CASSQKRVGPNYGYTF. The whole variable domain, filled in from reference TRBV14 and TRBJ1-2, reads EAGVTQFPSHSVIEKGQTVTLRCDPISGHDNLYWYRRVMGKEIKFLLHFVKESKQDESGMPNNRFLAERTGGTYSTLKVQPAELEDSGVYFCASSQKRVGPNYGYTFGSGTRLTVV.

CDR3 in DNA: TGTGCCAGTGGACAGATGGATTCACCCCTCCACTTT. Encoded protein: CASGQMDSPLHF. V is TRBV27 and J is TRBJ1-6; perhaps TRBD1 as D (6 bases). Germline V gene data show CDR1 as MNHEY and CDR2 as SMNVEV (reference sequence). The length of the CDR3 is 12 residues. With 9 bases removed from V and 8 bases from J, the gap between germline ends came to 11 bases.

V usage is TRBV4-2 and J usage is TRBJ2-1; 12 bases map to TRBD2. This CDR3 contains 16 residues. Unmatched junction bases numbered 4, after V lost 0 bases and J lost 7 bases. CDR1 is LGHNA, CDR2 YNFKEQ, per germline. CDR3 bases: TGTGCCAGCAGCCAAGATACTAGCGGGAGGCTTAATGAGCAGTTCTTC. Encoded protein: CASSQDTSGRLNEQFF.

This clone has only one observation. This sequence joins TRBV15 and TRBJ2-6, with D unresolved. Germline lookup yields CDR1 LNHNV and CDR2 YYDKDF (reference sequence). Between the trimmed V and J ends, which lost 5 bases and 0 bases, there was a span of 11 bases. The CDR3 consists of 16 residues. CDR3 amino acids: CATSVGRNSGANVLTF. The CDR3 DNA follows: TGTGCCACCAGCGTTGGACGGAACTCTGGGGCCAACGTCCTGACTTTC.

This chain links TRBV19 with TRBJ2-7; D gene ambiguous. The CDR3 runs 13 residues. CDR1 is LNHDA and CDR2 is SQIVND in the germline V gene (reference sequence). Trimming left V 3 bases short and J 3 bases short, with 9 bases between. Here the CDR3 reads CASSIGLVYEQYF. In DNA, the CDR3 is TGTGCCAGTAGTATTGGTCTAGTCTACGAGCAGTACTTC.

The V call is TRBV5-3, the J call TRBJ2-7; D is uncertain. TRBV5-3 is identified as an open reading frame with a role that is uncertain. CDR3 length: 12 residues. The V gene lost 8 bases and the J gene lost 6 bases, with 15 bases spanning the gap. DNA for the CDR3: TGTGCCAGCAGCGCTGGACGACCCGAGCAGTACTTC. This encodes CASSAGRPEQYF.

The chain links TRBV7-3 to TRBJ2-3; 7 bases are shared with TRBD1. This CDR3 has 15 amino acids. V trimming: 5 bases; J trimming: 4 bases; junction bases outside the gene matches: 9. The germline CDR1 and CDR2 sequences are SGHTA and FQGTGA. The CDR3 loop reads CASSIATGSADTQYF. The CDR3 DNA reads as TGTGCCAGCAGCATCGCGACAGGGTCCGCAGATACGCAGTATTTT. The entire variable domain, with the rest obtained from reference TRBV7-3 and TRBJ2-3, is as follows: GAGVSQTPSNKVTEKGKYVELRCDPISGHTALYWYRQSLGQGPEFLIYFQGTGAADDSGLPNDRFFAVRPEGSVSTLKIQRTERGDSAVYLCASSIATGSADTQYFGPGTRLTVL.

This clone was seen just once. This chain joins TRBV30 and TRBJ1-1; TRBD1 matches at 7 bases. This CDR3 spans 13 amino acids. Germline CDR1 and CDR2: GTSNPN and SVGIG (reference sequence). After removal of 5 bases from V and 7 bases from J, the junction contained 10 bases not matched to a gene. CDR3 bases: TGTGCCTGGCAAGGGCTAGGGACAGTTGAAGCTTTCTTT. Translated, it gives CAWQGLGTVEAFF.

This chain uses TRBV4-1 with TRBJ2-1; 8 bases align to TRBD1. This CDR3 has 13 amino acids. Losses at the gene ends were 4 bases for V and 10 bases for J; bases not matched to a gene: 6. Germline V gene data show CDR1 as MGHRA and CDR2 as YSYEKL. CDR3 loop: CASSRAGGREQFF. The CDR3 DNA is TGCGCCAGCAGCCGGGCAGGGGGCAGAGAGCAGTTCTTC.

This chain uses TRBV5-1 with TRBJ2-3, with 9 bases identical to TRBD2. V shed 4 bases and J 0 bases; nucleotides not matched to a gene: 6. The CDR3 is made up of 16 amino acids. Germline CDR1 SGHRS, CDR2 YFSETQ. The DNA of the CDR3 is TGCGCCAGCAGCCAAATGACTAGCGGAAGCACAGATACGCAGTATTTT. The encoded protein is CASSQMTSGSTDTQYF. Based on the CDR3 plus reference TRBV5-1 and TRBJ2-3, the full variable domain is KAGVTQTPRYLIKTRGQQVTLSCSPISGHRSVSWYQQTPGQGLQFLFEYFSETQRNKGNFPGRFSGRQFSNSRSEMNVSTLELGDSALYLCASSQMTSGSTDTQYFGPGTRLTVL.

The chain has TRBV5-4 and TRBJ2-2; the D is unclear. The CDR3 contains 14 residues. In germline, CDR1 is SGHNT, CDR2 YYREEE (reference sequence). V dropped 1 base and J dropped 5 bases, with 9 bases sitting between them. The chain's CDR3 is CASSLPPWTGELFF. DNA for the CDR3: TGTGCCAGCAGCTTGCCGCCGTGGACCGGGGAGCTGTTTTTT.

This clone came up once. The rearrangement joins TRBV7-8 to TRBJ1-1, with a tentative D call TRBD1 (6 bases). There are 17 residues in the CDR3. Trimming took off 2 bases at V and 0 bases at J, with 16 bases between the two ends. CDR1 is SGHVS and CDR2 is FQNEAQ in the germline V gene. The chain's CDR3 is CASSLRFTGSMNTEAFF. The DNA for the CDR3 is TGTGCCAGCAGCTTAAGGTTTACAGGGTCAATGAACACTGAAGCTTTCTTT.